These 15 T cell receptor beta chains were sequenced from one sample in a study of cytomegalovirus exposure and HLA in healthy donors. The PCR made use of 60 Vbeta and 13 Jbeta primers. Profiling relied on immunoSEQ multiplex PCR, and the TCRdb table lists in-frame clones only, not all of them. The table includes some 130,000 clones, over 75% detected once. The sequenced material came from PBMCs. The receptors come from a male donor in good health and CMV-seropositive.

The chain joins TRBV5-1 to TRBJ2-1, with 8 bases matching TRBD2. The trim removed 2 bases at V and 4 bases at J, leaving 2 bases unmatched. Germline V gene lookup returns CDR1 SGHRS and CDR2 YFSETQ. The CDR3 runs to 14 residues. The CDR3 bases are TGCGCCAGCAGCTTTACTAGCGGATACAATGAGCAGTTCTTC. Its translation is CASSFTSGYNEQFF. Filled out from reference TRBV5-1 and TRBJ2-1, the complete variable domain reads KAGVTQTPRYLIKTRGQQVTLSCSPISGHRSVSWYQQTPGQGLQFLFEYFSETQRNKGNFPGRFSGRQFSNSRSEMNVSTLELGDSALYLCASSFTSGYNEQFFGPGTRLTVL.

The rearrangement joins TRBV10-3 to TRBJ1-2; TRBD1 is a possible D gene (5 bases). V was clipped by 7 bases and J by 2 bases, with 14 bases between them. This CDR3 is 14 amino acids long. Germline values: CDR1 ENHRY, CDR2 SYGVKD. CDR3 protein: CAITPAGENYGYTF. In DNA, the CDR3 is TGTGCCATCACCCCGGCGGGGGAGAACTATGGCTACACCTTC.

This clone was picked up one time. The chain joins TRBV11-2 to TRBJ2-7; weak D call: TRBD2 (5 bases). CDR3 length: 14 residues. Germline V CDR1 and CDR2: SGHAT, FQNNGV. V lost 6 bases and J lost 5, with 17 bases in between. The chain's CDR3 is CASSYGLTLDEQYF. CDR3 nucleotide sequence: TGTGCCAGCAGTTATGGACTGACCCTGGACGAGCAGTACTTC.

The chain combines TRBV7-9 with TRBJ1-1; TRBD1 agrees at 8 bases. J was trimmed by 10 bases and V by 6 bases; bases with no gene match: 7. This CDR3 region has 12 residues. Germline CDR1 and CDR2: SEHNR and FQNEAQ (reference sequence). The CDR3 region is CASRLDDRGAFF. The CDR3 region has the DNA TGTGCCAGCAGATTGGATGACAGGGGAGCTTTCTTT.

This clone was detected once. V usage is TRBV28 and J usage is TRBJ1-1; 9 bases agree with TRBD1. This CDR3 comprises 14 residues. Germline values: CDR1 MDHEN, CDR2 SYDVKM. The junction had 7 bases not matched to a gene; V was cut back by 5 bases and J by 6 bases. Here the CDR3 reads CASSITGGNAEAFF. The CDR3 region has the DNA TGTGCCAGCAGTATCACAGGGGGCAACGCTGAAGCTTTCTTT.

The gene calls are TRBV4-2 and TRBJ1-1; D uncertain. The CDR3 is made up of 13 amino acids. Trimming took off 2 bases at V and 4 bases at J, with 8 bases between the two ends. Looked up from germline, CDR1 is LGHNA and CDR2 is YNFKEQ. CDR3 nucleotides: TGTGCCAGCAGCCAAATACAGTTCACTGAAGCTTTCTTT. This sequence encodes CASSQIQFTEAFF.

The V call is TRBV6-5, the J call TRBJ2-2; 8 nucleotides align to TRBD1. Germline V gene sequence: CDR1 MNHEY, CDR2 SVGAGI. The CDR3 runs 15 residues. With V trimmed by 5 bases and J by 3 bases, 5 bases remained unmatched. CDR3 sequence (DNA): TGTGCCAGCAGTAGGACAGGGATAGACACCGGGGAGCTGTTTTTT. Its protein is CASSRTGIDTGELFF.

This rearrangement joins TRBV7-9 to TRBJ1-3; D not certain. V was shortened by 5 bases and J by 0 bases, with 14 bases between the two germline ends. Germline assignment: CDR1 SEHNR and CDR2 FQNEAQ (reference sequence). This CDR3 region has 16 residues. The DNA for the CDR3 is TGTGCCAGCAGCGCCGGTCCCTCGTCCTCTGGAAACACCATATATTTT. The encoded protein is CASSAGPSSSGNTIYF.

The chain joins TRBV6-6 to TRBJ2-1, with 11 bases fitting TRBD2. This CDR3 region has 13 residues. The V and J ends lost 10 bases and 4 bases, in that order; junction bases with no gene match: 3. Germline values: CDR1 MNHNY, CDR2 SVGAGI (reference sequence). CDR3 nucleotides: TGTGCCATAGCGGGAGGGGTGTACAATGAGCAGTTCTTC. It translates to CAIAGGVYNEQFF.

This chain connects TRBV5-8 to TRBJ2-1, with 8 nucleotides matching TRBD1. The junction had 6 bases not matched to a gene; V was cut back by 2 bases and J by 5 bases. CDR3 length: 15 residues. Germline V lookup: CDR1 SGHTS, CDR2 YDEGEE. The DNA of the CDR3 is TGTGCCAGCAGCTTAGGCGGGACAGGCCACAATGAGCAGTTCTTC. As protein: CASSLGGTGHNEQFF.

The rearrangement joins TRBV18 to TRBJ2-1; no clear D. The length of the CDR3 is 16 residues. V shed 3 bases and J shed 0 bases, with 12 bases lying between them. Germline V gives CDR1 KGHSH, CDR2 LQKENI. DNA for the CDR3: TGTGCCAGCTCACCCCCACCGGAGAGCTCCTACAATGAGCAGTTCTTC. Protein sequence: CASSPPPESSYNEQFF.

The chain carries TRBV27 and TRBJ2-7; 10 bases align to TRBD1. The CDR3 runs to 12 residues. Unmatched junction bases numbered 5, after V lost 2 bases and J lost 13 bases. CDR1 is MNHEY, CDR2 SMNVEV, per germline (reference sequence). CDR3 in amino acids: CASSLMGQGFYF. DNA for the CDR3: TGTGCCAGCAGTTTAATGGGACAGGGGTTCTACTTC.

A few counts support this clone. V usage is TRBV5-5 and J usage is TRBJ1-3, with D perhaps TRBD1 (5 bases). The CDR3 is made up of 17 amino acids. Trimming took off 0 bases at V and 7 bases at J, with 20 bases between the two ends. In germline, CDR1 is SGHKS, CDR2 YYEKEE (reference sequence). The CDR3 region is CASSLEPGGGFGNTIYF. The CDR3 nucleotides read TGTGCCAGCAGCTTGGAACCCGGGGGGGGTTTTGGGAACACCATATATTTT.

Worth noting for this clone: At one end, the junction sequence differs from germline, possibly due to a read error. V is TRBV7-9 and J is TRBJ1-4, with 11 bases matching TRBD1. The CDR3 is made up of 14 amino acids. From germline, CDR1 is SEHNR and CDR2 FQNEAQ (reference sequence). The DNA for the CDR3 is TGTTCCAGCAGCGTGGACAGGGGGCGGGAAAAACTGTTTTTT. This sequence encodes CSSSVDRGREKLFF.

The chain carries TRBV2 and TRBJ1-6; 7 bases fit TRBD1. The CDR3 has 14 residues. J was trimmed by 5 bases and V by 8 bases; bases with no gene match: 6. The germline gives CDR1 SNHLY, CDR2 FYNNEI. The CDR3 reads CASGLTGHNSPLHF. The CDR3 DNA reads as TGTGCCAGCGGATTGACAGGGCATAATTCACCCCTCCACTTT.